The 18 T cell receptor beta chains reported below all come from one sample, sequenced in a study of CD8+ T cells in alopecia areata. After isolation, RNA underwent reverse transcription to generate cDNA as the sequencing template. Sequencing was performed with immunoSEQ multiplex PCR; in TCRdb, only in-frame clones are kept and a portion is missing. The repertoire consists of about 82,000 clones, with roughly 51% occurring once and the leading ten covering around 6%. The sequenced sample was NKG2D-high CD8+ T cells sorted from blood. The origin of the receptors is a human donor with alopecia areata.

CDR3 coding DNA: TGTGCCAGCAGCTTCCATAGGGAGGTGGGCGACGAGCAGTACTTC. It translates to CASSFHREVGDEQYF. V and J are TRBV13 and TRBJ2-7, with D perhaps matching TRBD2 (6 bases). The germline gives CDR1 PRHDT, CDR2 FYEKMQ (reference sequence). CDR3 size: 15 residues. Trimming pared 3 bases from V and 5 bases from J, leaving 17 bases between. Using reference TRBV13 and TRBJ2-7 for the parts outside the CDR3, the full variable domain is AAGVIQSPRHLIKEKRETATLKCYPIPRHDTVYWYQQGPGQDPQFLISFYEKMQSDKGSIPDRFSAQQFSDYHSELNMSSLELGDSALYFCASSFHREVGDEQYFGPGTRLTVT.

The J gene is TRBJ2-7, the V gene TRBV27; D gene unclear. CDR3 length: 15 residues. Trimming took 2 bases from V and 0 from J, leaving 11 bases between them. Germline CDR1 and CDR2: MNHEY and SMNVEV (reference sequence). CDR3 sequence: CASSLTDANSYEQYF. Here the CDR3 DNA reads TGTGCCAGCAGTTTAACGGACGCGAACTCCTACGAGCAGTACTTC.

The V gene is TRBV5-1, the J gene TRBJ1-1, with a weak D call TRBD1 (6 bases). The CDR3 has 14 residues. The V gene's germline CDR1 is SGHRS and CDR2 YFSETQ. V lost 0 bases and J 2 bases, leaving 8 bases between the germline ends. DNA of the CDR3: TGCGCCAGCAGCTTGGACAGGGAAAACACTGAAGCTTTCTTT. Its translation is CASSLDRENTEAFF.

The J gene is TRBJ2-7, the V gene TRBV11-3, with TRBD2 matching over 9 bases. The CDR3 is made up of 13 amino acids. After removal of 5 bases from V and 5 bases from J, the junction contained 4 bases not matched to a gene. Germline V gives CDR1 SGHNT, CDR2 YENEEA. CDR3 region: CASSPGLANEQYF. As DNA, the CDR3 is TGTGCCAGCAGCCCCGGACTAGCGAACGAGCAGTACTTC.

Remarks on this clone: This same CDR3 is encoded by further DNA sequences in the sample. V usage is TRBV9 and J usage is TRBJ1-1, with D hard to call. With 3 bases removed from V and 0 bases from J, the gap between germline ends came to 6 bases. This CDR3 has 13 residues. Germline V gene sequence: CDR1 SGDLS, CDR2 YYNGEE. In DNA, the CDR3 is TGTGCCAGCAGCGACTCCCTGAACACTGAAGCTTTCTTT. Translated, it gives CASSDSLNTEAFF.

This clone was detected a few times. The chain has TRBV7-9 and TRBJ2-7; no reliable D call. The length of the CDR3 is 12 residues. Germline values: CDR1 SEHNR, CDR2 FQNEAQ (reference sequence). V was clipped by 1 base and J by 1 base, with 2 bases between them. CDR3 residues: CASSLVSYEQYF. DNA of the CDR3: TGTGCCAGCAGCTTAGTGTCCTACGAGCAGTACTTC.

In this sample, this clone turned up a few times. This chain links TRBV27 with TRBJ2-3; TRBD2 matches 8 bases. Germline V lookup: CDR1 MNHEY, CDR2 SMNVEV (reference sequence). Trimming removed 6 bases from V and 3 bases from J; junction bases left unmatched: 11. This CDR3 contains 16 residues. CDR3 sequence reads: CASSWESGSLTDTQYF. DNA of the CDR3: TGTGCCAGCAGCTGGGAAAGCGGGAGCTTGACAGATACGCAGTATTTT.

V gene TRBV29-1 combines with J gene TRBJ2-7; D remains unclear. Germline values: CDR1 SQVTM, CDR2 ANQGSEA. V was cut by 7 bases and J by 4 bases, with 11 bases left in between. This CDR3 comprises 11 residues. DNA for the CDR3: TGCAGCGGATCGGACCAATACGAGCAGTACTTC. The encoded protein is CSGSDQYEQYF.

V gene TRBV9 combines with J gene TRBJ2-2, with 7 bases fitting TRBD1. Germline V gene data show CDR1 as SGDLS and CDR2 as YYNGEE. Trimming took 3 bases from V and 6 from J; bases not matched to a gene: 2. The CDR3 is 13 residues long. The chain's CDR3 is CASSAGQAGELFF. DNA of the CDR3: TGTGCCAGCAGCGCAGGACAGGCCGGGGAGCTGTTTTTT.

This clone was seen a handful of times. The J gene is TRBJ2-7, the V gene TRBV14, with D maybe TRBD1 (7 bases). This CDR3 comprises 14 residues. The germline V gene has CDR1 SGHDN and CDR2 FVKESK. The ends were cut back, 1 base at V and 4 bases at J, with 11 bases in the middle. The CDR3 here is CASSQGSGGYEQYF. DNA for the CDR3: TGTGCCAGCAGCCAAGGATCAGGGGGGTACGAGCAGTACTTC.

The rearrangement links TRBV15 to TRBJ1-1; D is perhaps TRBD1 (6 bases). The CDR3 covers 14 residues. Trimming took 6 bases from V and 4 from J, leaving 15 bases between them. CDR1 is LNHNV, CDR2 YYDKDF, per germline (reference sequence). CDR3 residues: CATSQEGGTTEAFF. In nucleotides, the CDR3 is TGTGCCACCAGTCAAGAGGGGGGCACCACTGAAGCTTTCTTT.

The table lists this clone with a few counts. This chain connects TRBV7-9 to TRBJ2-4; 7 bases are shared with TRBD1. This CDR3 contains 13 residues. Unmatched junction bases numbered 5, after V lost 5 bases and J lost 7 bases. Per the germline V gene, CDR1 is SEHNR and CDR2 is FQNEAQ (reference sequence). DNA for the CDR3: TGTGCCAGCAGCCCGAGGACAGGCAACATTCAGTACTTC. Amino acid sequence: CASSPRTGNIQYF.

The rearrangement joins TRBV14 to TRBJ1-1; unclear D gene. The germline gives CDR1 SGHDN, CDR2 FVKESK. CDR3 length: 13 amino acids. V lost 0 bases and J lost 6, with 8 bases in between. CDR3 DNA sequence: TGTGCCAGCAGCCAAGAGATAAGTCCTGAAGCTTTCTTT. Encoded protein: CASSQEISPEAFF.

This clone is medium-sized (0.01 to 0.1%) within its sample. The same CDR3 is also encoded by other DNA sequences in this sample. V is TRBV29-1 and J is TRBJ1-5; 8 bases are a match to TRBD1. The CDR3 loop spans 14 amino acids. Germline assignment: CDR1 SQVTM and CDR2 ANQGSEA. Trimming cost V 6 bases and J 1 base; bases outside gene matches: 5. CDR3 in DNA: TGCAGCGTCGGGGACAGGTTGAGCAATCAGCCCCAGCATTTT. Its translation: CSVGDRLSNQPQHF.

The chain combines TRBV28 with TRBJ2-5; 8 bases align to TRBD2. Trimming removed 5 bases from V and 5 bases from J; junction bases left unmatched: 4. In germline, CDR1 is MDHEN, CDR2 SYDVKM. The CDR3 has 13 amino acids. Written as DNA, the CDR3 is TGTGCCAGCAGTCGACTAGCGCCGGAGACCCAGTACTTC. Protein product: CASSRLAPETQYF.

This clone was picked up a small number of times. The V and J genes are TRBV5-6 and TRBJ1-1; D is unresolved. The V end lost 2 bases, the J end lost 8 bases, and 13 bases lay between the germline ends. The CDR3 has 13 amino acids. The germline gives CDR1 SGHDT, CDR2 YYEEEE. The CDR3 nucleotides read TGTGCCAGCAGCTTCGGGAAGGGAGGGGAAGCTTTCTTT. Amino acid sequence: CASSFGKGGEAFF.

The chain is built from TRBV9 and TRBJ1-2; TRBD1 is a possible D gene (6 bases). The CDR3 spans 15 residues. Between the trimmed V and J ends, which lost 4 bases and 4 bases, there was a span of 17 bases. Germline V lookup: CDR1 SGDLS, CDR2 YYNGEE. CDR3 sequence (DNA): TGTGCCAGCAGCTCCCCCGCCCAGGGGATCTATGGCTACACCTTC. This codes for CASSSPAQGIYGYTF. Variable domain in full (rest from reference TRBV9 and TRBJ1-2): DSGVTQTPKHLITATGQRVTLRCSPRSGDLSVYWYQQSLDQGLQFLIQYYNGEERAKGNILERFSAQQFPDLHSELNLSSLELGDSALYFCASSSPAQGIYGYTFGSGTRLTVV.

V gene TRBV30 combines with J gene TRBJ1-5; D is unresolved. The germline V gene has CDR1 GTSNPN and CDR2 SVGIG (reference sequence). This CDR3 has 14 amino acids. Trimming left V 5 bases short and J 2 bases short, with 13 bases between. CDR3 coding DNA: TGTGCCTGGGACGGCGGGAATGGCAATCAGCCCCAGCATTTT. This gives the protein CAWDGGNGNQPQHF.